This T cell receptor beta chain originates from a study of cytomegalovirus exposure and HLA in healthy donors. Study-level points and caveats: Diagnosis of cytomegalovirus status made by the classifier reportedly showed high specificity and sensitivity. Per a prior analysis, the majority of TCR beta V segments were productive roughly 87% or roughly 30% of the time.

On this clone itself: Its specificity is unknown.

V was trimmed by 8 bases and J by 0 bases, leaving 11 bases between them. The germline gives CDR1 MNHEY, CDR2 SVGAGI. The CDR3 totals 13 residues. The PCR had 60 Vbeta and 13 Jbeta primers. TCRdb's table, derived via immunoSEQ multiplex PCR, lists solely in-frame clones and lacks some. The sample contains about 110,000 clones, about 81% of which appear only once. Sequencing was performed on PBMCs. V usage is TRBV6-5 and J usage is TRBJ2-7; D may be TRBD2 (6 bases). The TCR sequence derives from a man under 40 in good health and CMV-seronegative. Here the CDR3 reads CASRGLSSYEQYF. In DNA, the CDR3 is TGTGCCAGCCGGGGACTGAGCTCCTACGAGCAGTACTTC.